Following are 10 T cell receptor beta chains from one sample sequenced in a study of CD8 T cells in Susac syndrome. RNA in amounts of roughly 0.5 to 1 ug was reverse transcribed with random hexamers. TCRdb processed the immunoSEQ multiplex PCR reads anew with MiXCR; each CDR3 protein has one entry. Counted here are some 190,000 distinct CDR3 sequences, 90% to 95% occurring once; the ten biggest clones make up about 0.1%. Material for sequencing was CD4+ T cells from PBMCs. The origin of the receptors is a human donor in good health.

The chain recombines TRBV28 with TRBJ1-1; D is possibly TRBD1 (5 bases). The V gene's germline CDR1 is MDHEN and CDR2 SYDVKM. V gave up 5 bases and J gave up 8 bases, with 21 bases separating them. This CDR3 has 15 residues. CDR3: CASSPGGKSITEAFF. In DNA form, the CDR3 reads TGTGCCAGCAGTCCCGGGGGGAAGAGTATCACCGAAGCTTTCTTT.

The chain has TRBV6-6 and TRBJ1-2, with TRBD1 matching 7 bases. The CDR3 spans 13 residues. Germline trimming cut 5 bases from V and 6 bases from J; bases unmatched to any gene: 6. CDR1 and CDR2 from the germline V gene are MNHNY and SVGAGI (reference sequence). The CDR3, as DNA: TGTGCCAGCAGTCGACTACAGGGGAATGGCTACACCTTC. Its translation: CASSRLQGNGYTF.

The V call is TRBV20-1, the J call TRBJ1-1; D gene ambiguous. The CDR3 loop spans 11 amino acids. Trimming stripped 3 bases from V and 6 bases from J, with 8 bases between. Germline V gene data show CDR1 as DFQATT and CDR2 as SNEGSKA (reference sequence). CDR3 region: CSASRQPEAFF. The CDR3 nucleotides read TGCAGTGCTAGCAGGCAGCCTGAAGCTTTCTTT.

The gene calls are TRBV4-3 and TRBJ1-1; D ambiguous. This CDR3 has 15 amino acids. CDR1 is LGHNA, CDR2 YSLEER, per germline. The V and J ends lost 0 bases and 1 base respectively, with 9 bases between them. This CDR3 reads CASSQDTDPNTEAFF. The CDR3 nucleotides are TGCGCCAGCAGCCAAGACACCGACCCGAACACTGAAGCTTTCTTT.

In this sample, this clonotype turned up a few times. This rearrangement joins TRBV3-1 to TRBJ1-1; D is ambiguous. Per germline, CDR1 LGHDT and CDR2 YNNKEL (reference sequence). Trimming left V 0 bases short and J 2 bases short, with 7 bases between. The CDR3 is made up of 14 amino acids. CDR3 residues: CASSQDPGNTEAFF. In DNA form, the CDR3 reads TGTGCCAGCAGCCAAGACCCCGGTAACACTGAAGCTTTCTTT.

The V gene is TRBV19, the J gene TRBJ1-5; D remains unclear. V gave up 5 bases and J gave up 5 bases, with 7 bases separating them. CDR3 size: 12 residues. CDR1 and CDR2 (germline): LNHDA, SQIVND (reference sequence). CDR3 in amino acids: CASSVQHQPQHF. CDR3 coding DNA: TGTGCCAGTAGTGTCCAACATCAGCCCCAGCATTTT.

The CDR3: CASTPKTDNEQFF. DNA of the CDR3: TGTGCCAGCACCCCGAAGACAGACAATGAGCAGTTCTTC. This chain connects TRBV3-1 to TRBJ2-1, with D perhaps TRBD1 (5 bases). The length of the CDR3 is 13 residues. Per the germline V gene, CDR1 is LGHDT and CDR2 is YNNKEL (reference sequence). V shed 7 bases and J shed 5 bases, with 12 bases lying between them.

The chain recombines TRBV29-1 with TRBJ2-1; TRBD2 agrees at 11 bases. The germline gives CDR1 SQVTM, CDR2 ANQGSEA. After removal of 3 bases from V and 6 bases from J, the junction contained 4 bases not matched to a gene. CDR3 length: 14 amino acids. The CDR3 nucleotides read TGCAGCGTTGATACTAGCGGGAGTAGCAATGAGCAGTTCTTC. It translates to CSVDTSGSSNEQFF.

V usage is TRBV19 and J usage is TRBJ2-7; D unresolved. Germline CDR1 reads LNHDA; CDR2 reads SQIVND (reference sequence). This CDR3 region has 11 residues. V lost 5 bases, J lost 3 bases, and 5 bases lay in between. The CDR3 loop reads CASSLNYEQYF. The CDR3 DNA follows: TGTGCCAGTAGTCTTAACTACGAGCAGTACTTC.

This clonotype occurred once. The chain has TRBV6-5 and TRBJ1-5; the match to TRBD1 covers 9 bases. CDR3 length: 14 amino acids. Germline assignment: CDR1 MNHEY and CDR2 SVGAGI. With 5 bases clipped from V and 7 bases from J, the junction kept 6 bases outside the gene matches. CDR3 sequence: CASSVTGGYQPQHF. Written as DNA, the CDR3 is TGTGCCAGCAGTGTGACAGGGGGATACCAGCCCCAGCATTTT.